This entry lists 28 T cell receptor beta chains sequenced from one sample in a study of graft-versus-host responses after intestinal transplantation. Their cognate antigens are unknown. The method was immunoSEQ multiplex PCR; TCRdb's version includes in-frame clones alone and lacks a portion of them. This sample has 90,000 to 150,000 clones, with approximately 96% found just once. The specimen comprised unstimulated CD8+ T cells sorted from spleen or lymph node cells, sampled before intestinal transplant. These receptors were taken from a human donor who received an intestinal transplant.

This clone was found once. The rearrangement links TRBV2 to TRBJ2-1, with TRBD2 matching over 8 bases. Germline values: CDR1 SNHLY, CDR2 FYNNEI. Trimming at V came to 2 bases and at J to 5 bases, leaving 8 bases not matched to a gene. The CDR3 has 16 residues. The CDR3 coding sequence is TGTGCCAGCAGTGAACCCGGGAGGGCCGGTGACAATGAGCAGTTCTTC. Translating it yields CASSEPGRAGDNEQFF. The full variable domain, with the rest looked up from reference TRBV2 and TRBJ2-1, is EPEVTQTPSHQVTQMGQEVILRCVPISNHLYFYWYRQILGQKVEFLVSFYNNEISEKSEIFDDQFSVERPDGSNFTLKIRSTKLEDSAMYFCASSEPGRAGDNEQFFGPGTRLTVL.

The J gene is TRBJ2-5, the V gene TRBV4-2; the D call may be TRBD1 or TRBD2 (5 bases each). The V and J ends lost 6 bases and 8 bases respectively, with 19 bases between them. The length of the CDR3 is 14 residues. Germline V lookup: CDR1 LGHNA, CDR2 YNFKEQ. For the CDR3, the DNA is TGTGCCAGCAGGCGCGGTTTATTTGGGGGTACCCAGTACTTC. As protein: CASRRGLFGGTQYF.

The rearrangement joins TRBV4-2 to TRBJ2-1; 7 positions agree with TRBD1. Looked up from germline, CDR1 is LGHNA and CDR2 is YNFKEQ. Unmatched junction bases numbered 5, after V lost 0 bases and J lost 3 bases. There are 16 residues in the CDR3. The CDR3 bases are TGTGCCAGCAGCCAAGACAGGGGGATAGGCTACAATGAGCAGTTCTTC. Translated: CASSQDRGIGYNEQFF.

The chain recombines TRBV28 with TRBJ1-3; TRBD1 is a possible D gene (6 bases). V gave up 2 bases and J gave up 3 bases, with 8 bases separating them. Per germline, CDR1 MDHEN and CDR2 SYDVKM. The CDR3 extends over 14 amino acids. This chain's CDR3 is CASSLTGIGNTIYF. The CDR3 region has the DNA TGTGCCAGCAGTTTAACAGGGATTGGAAACACCATATATTTT.

The rearrangement joins TRBV28 to TRBJ1-6, with D maybe TRBD1 (5 bases). The length of the CDR3 is 15 residues. Germline V gene sequence: CDR1 MDHEN, CDR2 SYDVKM. Trimming pared 6 bases from V and 10 bases from J, leaving 19 bases between. CDR3 residues: CASSKTTIQGSPLHF. The CDR3 DNA follows: TGTGCCAGCAGCAAAACTACTATTCAGGGATCACCCCTCCACTTT.

Only one count was recorded for this clone. The genes are TRBV19 and TRBJ2-2; 10 nucleotides align to TRBD1. The CDR3 spans 17 residues. Unmatched junction bases numbered 11, after V lost 3 bases and J lost 7 bases. Germline-derived CDR1 and CDR2 are LNHDA and SQIVND (reference sequence). CDR3: CASSIVAGTGEVGELFF. CDR3 coding DNA: TGTGCCAGTAGTATTGTTGCCGGGACAGGGGAAGTCGGGGAGCTGTTTTTT. The full variable domain, with the rest looked up from reference TRBV19 and TRBJ2-2, is DGGITQSPKYLFRKEGQNVTLSCEQNLNHDAMYWYRQDPGQGLRLIYYSQIVNDFQKGDIAEGYSVSREKKESFPLTVTSAQKNPTAFYLCASSIVAGTGEVGELFFGEGSRLTVL.

The rearrangement links TRBV2 to TRBJ2-7; D ambiguous. V gave up 6 bases and J gave up 3 bases, with 9 bases separating them. From germline, CDR1 is SNHLY and CDR2 FYNNEI. CDR3 size: 12 residues. In DNA, the CDR3 is TGTGCCAGCAGCAGGCTACACTACGAGCAGTACTTC. Its protein is CASSRLHYEQYF.

This clone occurred once. The genes are TRBV10-1 and TRBJ2-7, with 12 bases aligning to TRBD2. Germline lookup yields CDR1 WNHNN and CDR2 SYGVQD (reference sequence). The CDR3 length is 16 residues. The junction had 4 bases not matched to a gene; V was cut back by 4 bases and J by 0 bases. The CDR3 reads CASSALAGGSSYEQYF. The CDR3 DNA sequence: TGCGCCAGCAGTGCACTAGCGGGAGGAAGCTCCTACGAGCAGTACTTC.

The V and J genes are TRBV9 and TRBJ2-3; 9 bases fit TRBD2. Looked up from germline, CDR1 is SGDLS and CDR2 is YYNGEE. The CDR3 contains 14 residues. With 3 bases clipped from V and 4 bases from J, the junction kept 3 bases outside the gene matches. The CDR3 coding sequence is TGTGCCAGCAGCGCAGCGGGAGGTTCAGATACGCAGTATTTT. This encodes CASSAAGGSDTQYF.

V usage is TRBV6-1 and J usage is TRBJ2-7; TRBD2 aligns across 7 bases. Trimming took 2 bases from V and 0 from J; bases not matched to a gene: 7. The CDR3 spans 16 residues. The germline CDR1 and CDR2 sequences are MNHNS and SASEGT. This CDR3 is CASSETALADSYEQYF. Here the CDR3 DNA reads TGTGCCAGCAGTGAAACCGCGCTAGCGGACTCCTACGAGCAGTACTTC.

This clone has more than one count but fewer than ten. The gene calls are TRBV29-1 and TRBJ2-3; 12 bases are a match to TRBD1. V lost 5 bases and J lost 2; bases outside the gene matches: 5. The CDR3 loop spans 15 amino acids. Germline values: CDR1 SQVTM, CDR2 ANQGSEA. The CDR3: CSVKGQGADTDTQYF. The CDR3 nucleotides are TGCAGCGTTAAGGGACAGGGGGCAGACACAGATACGCAGTATTTT.

The V and J genes are TRBV28 and TRBJ2-4; 8 nucleotides align to TRBD1. The CDR3 has 11 residues. V shed 9 bases and J 9 bases; nucleotides not matched to a gene: 4. Germline V CDR1 and CDR2: MDHEN, SYDVKM. CDR3 sequence reads: CASIQGAIQYF. DNA of the CDR3: TGTGCCAGTATCCAGGGGGCCATTCAGTACTTC.

With regard to this clone: Other DNA sequences from this sample encode an identical CDR3 as well. The CDR3 is CASSLLGGSTDTQYF. The CDR3 DNA reads as TGTGCCAGCAGCTTACTTGGCGGGAGTACAGATACGCAGTATTTT. This rearrangement joins TRBV7-8 to TRBJ2-3; 7 bases map to TRBD2. V trimming: 2 bases; J trimming: 3 bases; junction bases outside the gene matches: 5. CDR1 is SGHVS and CDR2 is FQNEAQ in the germline V gene. The CDR3 is 15 residues long.

The rearrangement joins TRBV11-2 to TRBJ2-7; 9 nucleotides agree with TRBD1. V was clipped by 6 bases and J by 3 bases; unmatched bases: 6. The CDR3 spans 14 residues. CDR1 and CDR2 (germline): SGHAT, FQNNGV. The CDR3 sequence is CASSPGTGNYEQYF. In DNA, the CDR3 is TGTGCCAGCAGTCCCGGGACAGGGAACTACGAGCAGTACTTC.

The chain recombines TRBV5-1 with TRBJ2-1; 13 bases map to TRBD2. Unmatched junction bases numbered 8, after V lost 3 bases and J lost 2 bases. This CDR3 has 18 residues. Germline values: CDR1 SGHRS, CDR2 YFSETQ. The CDR3 nucleotides read TGCGCCAGCAGCTCCCGGACTAGCGGGAGCAGGACCTACAATGAGCAGTTCTTC. Translated: CASSSRTSGSRTYNEQFF.

The rearrangement links TRBV5-1 to TRBJ1-1; 8 bases fit TRBD1. V lost 3 bases and J lost 4; bases outside the gene matches: 5. CDR3 length: 14 residues. Germline V gene data show CDR1 as SGHRS and CDR2 as YFSETQ. The CDR3 here is CASSSPTGGTEAFF. In DNA, the CDR3 is TGCGCCAGCAGCTCACCCACAGGGGGCACTGAAGCTTTCTTT.

V usage is TRBV5-6 and J usage is TRBJ1-2; maybe TRBD1 (5 bases). Per the germline V gene, CDR1 is SGHDT and CDR2 is YYEEEE. The germline V and J ends were trimmed by 4 bases and 8 bases, with 21 bases remaining between them. The CDR3 consists of 15 residues. CDR3 in DNA: TGTGCCAGCAGCCAACCGGGACTCCTGCCGAAGGGCTACACCTTC. Amino acids: CASSQPGLLPKGYTF.

This chain connects TRBV6-4 to TRBJ2-1; possible D gene TRBD1, 5 bases. Between the trimmed V and J ends, which lost 5 bases and 6 bases, there was a span of 14 bases. Per the germline V gene, CDR1 is MRHNA and CDR2 is SNTAGT. This CDR3 comprises 14 residues. CDR3 nucleotides: TGTGCCAGCAGTATAGGGGCAGGCGCCAATGAGCAGTTCTTC. Translating it yields CASSIGAGANEQFF.

The V gene is TRBV28, the J gene TRBJ2-1; 13 nucleotides align to TRBD2. The V and J ends lost 6 bases and 12 bases, in that order; junction bases with no gene match: 17. Per the germline V gene, CDR1 is MDHEN and CDR2 is SYDVKM. The CDR3 runs to 17 residues. CDR3 sequence: CASSQPGVTSGRGWQFF. The CDR3 DNA reads as TGTGCCAGCAGCCAACCGGGGGTCACTAGCGGGAGGGGGTGGCAGTTCTTC.

The V gene is TRBV4-1, the J gene TRBJ1-2; D not certain. The length of the CDR3 is 16 residues. The germline V gene encodes CDR1 MGHRA and CDR2 YSYEKL. V was clipped by 0 bases and J by 1 base, with 12 bases between them. The CDR3 spells CASSQDWHRGNYGYTF. The CDR3 DNA follows: TGCGCCAGCAGCCAAGATTGGCACCGGGGTAACTATGGCTACACCTTC.

The rearrangement joins TRBV9 to TRBJ2-3, with a possible D match to TRBD2 (5 bases). The CDR3 extends over 13 amino acids. V lost 2 bases and J 6 bases, leaving 10 bases between the germline ends. In germline, CDR1 is SGDLS, CDR2 YYNGEE. The CDR3: CASSVEGEDTQYF. The CDR3 nucleotides are TGTGCCAGCAGCGTTGAGGGCGAGGATACGCAGTATTTT.

The rearrangement uses TRBV19 and TRBJ2-1, with a possible D match to TRBD2 (5 bases). CDR1 and CDR2 (germline): LNHDA, SQIVND (reference sequence). The CDR3 totals 13 residues. The V and J ends lost 9 bases and 5 bases respectively, with 14 bases between them. Here the CDR3 reads CASRRGLDNEQFF. The DNA for the CDR3 is TGTGCCAGCAGGCGAGGGCTAGACAATGAGCAGTTCTTC.

This clone occurred a few times. The chain couples TRBV4-3 to TRBJ2-1; the match to TRBD2 covers 10 bases. V shed 0 bases, J shed 0 bases, and the junction held 2 bases outside the gene matches. There are 17 residues in the CDR3. Germline V gives CDR1 LGHNA, CDR2 YSLEER. As DNA, the CDR3 is TGCGCCAGCAGCCAAGAATCTAGCGGGAGCTCCTACAATGAGCAGTTCTTC. This sequence encodes CASSQESSGSSYNEQFF.

The rearrangement joins TRBV30 to TRBJ2-4; 11 bases map to TRBD1. V dropped 5 bases and J dropped 0; count of bases not matched to a gene: 3. The CDR3 spans 15 residues. Germline V lookup: CDR1 GTSNPN, CDR2 SVGIG (reference sequence). The DNA of the CDR3 is TGTGCCTGGGGGACAGGGGGGCTAGCCAAAAACATTCAGTACTTC. Its protein product is CAWGTGGLAKNIQYF.

This chain links TRBV14 with TRBJ2-7; D perhaps matches TRBD2 (6 bases). Looked up from germline, CDR1 is SGHDN and CDR2 is FVKESK. The CDR3 extends over 14 amino acids. V was trimmed by 3 bases and J by 3 bases, leaving 12 bases between them. CDR3 amino acids: CASSHRPGDYEQYF. CDR3 nucleotide sequence: TGTGCCAGCAGCCACAGGCCGGGGGACTACGAGCAGTACTTC.

The CDR3: CSVEAEFYEQYF. CDR3 DNA: TGCAGCGTTGAGGCCGAATTCTACGAGCAGTACTTC. The chain employs TRBV29-1 and TRBJ2-7, with D hard to call. Trimming cost V 3 bases and J 3 bases, with 9 bases left between them. CDR1 and CDR2 (germline): SQVTM, ANQGSEA. This CDR3 contains 12 residues.

This clone was observed a single time. Additional DNA sequences in this sample encode the identical CDR3. The CDR3 sequence is CASSLGTVNQPQHF. CDR3 DNA sequence: TGTGCCAGCAGCCTAGGGACAGTCAATCAGCCCCAGCATTTT. The chain carries TRBV5-6 and TRBJ1-5; 7 bases fit TRBD1. Germline loops: CDR1 SGHDT, CDR2 YYEEEE. CDR3 length equals 14 residues. V trimming: 4 bases; J trimming: 3 bases; junction bases outside the gene matches: 4.

This CDR3 is CATSSLLVGQHYEQYF. The CDR3, as DNA: TGTGCCACCAGCAGTCTTCTAGTGGGACAGCACTACGAGCAGTACTTC. The rearrangement uses TRBV15 and TRBJ2-7; the match to TRBD1 covers 7 bases. V lost 3 bases to trimming and J lost 3 bases; unmatched junction nucleotides: 11. CDR3 length: 16 amino acids. Germline V CDR1 and CDR2: LNHNV, YYDKDF (reference sequence).